Shown below are 7 T cell receptor beta chains from a single sample sequenced in a study of T cell changes during pregnancy in multiple sclerosis. Sequenced by immunoSEQ multiplex PCR; TCRdb stores in-frame clones only, minus some. The repertoire has roughly 47,000 clones, approximately 92% of them found once; the top ten carry approximately 8%. Sequencing was performed on CD8+ T cells from peripheral blood mononuclear cells, taken in the second trimester of pregnancy. These receptors all stem from a female donor with multiple sclerosis, enrolled in a pregnancy study.

The rearrangement links TRBV11-2 to TRBJ2-3, with 7 positions matching TRBD2. Germline loops: CDR1 SGHAT, CDR2 FQNNGV. Germline trimming cut 5 bases from V and 1 base from J; bases unmatched to any gene: 12. The CDR3 has 17 amino acids. CDR3 region: CASSPFGAGAGTDTQYF. CDR3 coding DNA: TGTGCCAGCAGCCCTTTCGGGGCGGGAGCGGGCACAGATACGCAGTATTTT.

The chain employs TRBV4-1 and TRBJ2-1; 9 nucleotides line up with TRBD2. Germline V CDR1 and CDR2: MGHRA, YSYEKL. The CDR3 runs 15 residues. V lost 1 base, J lost 10 bases, and 8 bases stayed unmatched. CDR3 in DNA: TGCGCCAGCAGCCAAGGGCCGGGACTAGCTATGGAGCAGTTCTTC. Translation: CASSQGPGLAMEQFF.

Written as DNA, the CDR3 is TGTGCCAGCAGTTTAAACGCAGGTGGGGAAAAACTGTTTTTT. Amino acid sequence: CASSLNAGGEKLFF. The genes are TRBV27 and TRBJ1-4; D remains unclear. Germline V gene data show CDR1 as MNHEY and CDR2 as SMNVEV (reference sequence). The CDR3 has 14 amino acids. V lost 2 bases to trimming and J lost 8 bases, with 12 bases between them.

This clone came up once. The chain is built from TRBV9 and TRBJ1-3, with D perhaps matching TRBD1 (5 bases). CDR1 is SGDLS, CDR2 YYNGEE, per germline. V was clipped by 5 bases and J by 0 bases, with 15 bases between them. This CDR3 is built from 16 residues. In DNA, the CDR3 is TGTGCCAGCAGTCCCTCCGGGACTCCCTCTGGAAACACCATATATTTT. Translated: CASSPSGTPSGNTIYF.

This chain joins TRBV18 and TRBJ2-1, with a tentative D call TRBD2 (5 bases). Germline V CDR1 and CDR2: KGHSH, LQKENI. The ends were cut back, 3 bases at V and 10 bases at J, with 13 bases in the middle. The CDR3 loop spans 13 amino acids. The CDR3: CASSPLPASEQFF. In nucleotides, the CDR3 is TGTGCCAGCTCACCGCTACCGGCTAGCGAGCAGTTCTTC.

The V gene is TRBV18, the J gene TRBJ2-1; 7 nucleotides align to TRBD2. In germline, CDR1 is KGHSH, CDR2 LQKENI. The CDR3 has 14 amino acids. J lost 6 bases, V lost 3 bases, and 5 bases had no gene match. The CDR3 DNA reads as TGTGCCAGCTCACCGGCAGCGGGGCCCAATGAGCAGTTCTTC. Protein product: CASSPAAGPNEQFF.

The chain carries TRBV21-1 and TRBJ2-2; whether TRBD1, the table's D call, matches the DNA was not checked. TRBV21-1 is described as a pseudogene. The CDR3 length is 17 residues. The CDR3 is CASSKLTGACFTGELFF. The CDR3 bases are TGTGCCAGCAGCAAACTGACAGGCGCCTGTTTTACCGGGGAGCTGTTTTTT.